This is a list of T cell receptor beta chains from one sample in a study of blood T cell repertoires in COVID-19. Generated by immunoSEQ multiplex PCR, the TCRdb table keeps only in-frame clones and is missing some. The sample holds roughly 300,000 clones; over 75% are singletons and the top ten take approximately 7.5%. Material: peripheral blood. Receptors were obtained from a woman aged 25 to 39 with COVID-19, enrolled during active disease. The CDR3 runs from the conserved cysteine through the conserved F or W. A D gene is named only where the DNA matches it firmly. Expanded clones are given a class, and other clones once, few, many or no size at all.

TRBD1 TRBJ2-7 TRBV29-1 NA CSVVTQGNEQYF TGCAGCGTCGTAACACAGGGGAACGAGCAGTACTTC
NA TRBJ2-1 TRBV4-1 once CASSRRAHEDEQFF TGCGCCAGCAGCCGTCGTGCCCACGAGGATGAGCAGTTCTTC
NA TRBJ1-2 TRBV5-5 NA CASSFGAGYGYTF TGTGCCAGCAGCTTTGGGGCAGGTTATGGCTACACCTTC
NA TRBJ2-5 TRBV2 NA CASSVGSSGTQYF TGTGCCAGCAGTGTGGGCAGTTCAGGGACCCAGTACTTC
NA TRBJ2-1 TRBV5-1 NA CASADNVNNEQFF TGCGCCAGCGCGGATAACGTTAACAATGAGCAGTTCTTC
TRBD1 TRBJ1-6 TRBV7-2 NA CASSLYPDRATYNSPLHF TGTGCCAGCAGCTTATATCCGGACAGGGCCACCTATAATTCACCCCTCCACTTT
TRBD1 TRBJ2-3 TRBV2 once CASSERQGFTDTQYF TGTGCCAGCAGTGAGCGACAGGGATTCACAGATACGCAGTATTTT
TRBD1 TRBJ2-7 TRBV19 NA CATSDRGLAYEQYF TGTGCCACCTCGGACAGGGGGCTTGCCTACGAGCAGTACTTC
NA TRBJ2-7 TRBV18 NA CASSPASESEQYF TGTGCCAGCTCACCAGCTTCCGAGAGCGAGCAGTACTTC
TRBD2 TRBJ2-3 TRBV9 NA CASSVAPLAGGEDTQYF TGTGCCAGCAGCGTAGCTCCCCTAGCGGGAGGGGAAGATACGCAGTATTTT
NA TRBJ2-7 TRBV30 NA CAWSRDSLYEQYF TGTGCCTGGAGCCGGGACTCCCTCTACGAGCAGTACTTC
NA TRBJ2-1 TRBV12-5 NA CASGLRLGDSYNEQFF TGTGCTAGTGGTTTACGTCTAGGGGACTCCTACAATGAGCAGTTCTTC
TRBD2 TRBJ2-2 TRBV7-8 NA CASSLTRLAGYTGELFF TGTGCCAGCAGCTTAACCAGACTAGCGGGATACACCGGGGAGCTGTTTTTT
TRBD1 TRBJ1-5 TRBV18 once CASSPRDRDSNQPQHF TGTGCCAGCTCCCCAAGGGACAGGGATAGCAATCAGCCCCAGCATTTT
NA TRBJ1-1 TRBV5-1 NA CASSSQMNTEAFF TGCGCCAGCAGCTCACAGATGAACACTGAAGCTTTCTTT
TRBD1 TRBJ2-7 TRBV7-2 NA CASSWDRDDPYEQYF TGTGCCAGCAGCTGGGACAGGGATGATCCCTACGAGCAGTACTTC
TRBD2 TRBJ2-5 TRBV6-2/TRBV6-3 NA CASSWGGGIQETQYF TGTGCCAGCAGTTGGGGGGGAGGAATCCAAGAGACCCAGTACTTC
NA TRBJ1-6 TRBV5-6 NA CASSLDILESPLHF TGTGCCAGCAGCTTGGACATTCTCGAATCACCCCTCCACTTT
NA TRBJ2-3 TRBV3-1/TRBV3-2 NA CASSQDRGGTDTQYF TGTGCCAGCAGCCAAGATAGGGGGGGGACAGATACGCAGTATTTT
NA TRBJ2-3 TRBV3-1/TRBV3-2 NA CASRYADTQYF TGTGCCAGCCGATACGCGGATACGCAGTATTTT
TRBD1 TRBJ1-3 TRBV4-2 NA CASKGQGFENTIYF TGTGCCAGCAAGGGACAGGGTTTTGAAAACACCATATATTTT
TRBD1 TRBJ1-2 TRBV5-1 NA CASSEAGTGGNYGYTF TGCGCCAGCAGCGAGGCCGGGACAGGGGGCAATTATGGCTACACCTTC
TRBD1 TRBJ2-7 TRBV5-5 NA CASSSDRWGEQYF TGTGCCAGCAGCTCGGACAGGTGGGGCGAGCAGTACTTC
NA TRBJ2-7 TRBV6-1 NA CASSEIHGQNF TGTGCCAGCAGTGAAATTCACGGACAAAACTTC
TRBD2 TRBJ2-1 TRBV10-1 NA CASASSGRHNEQFF TGCGCCAGCGCCTCTAGCGGGAGGCACAATGAGCAGTTCTTC
NA TRBJ1-5 TRBV7-2 NA CASSWSSNQPQHF TGTGCCAGCAGCTGGTCGAGTAATCAGCCCCAGCATTTT
NA TRBJ2-7 TRBV9 NA CASSVAGRGYEQYF TGTGCCAGCAGCGTAGCAGGCAGGGGTTACGAGCAGTACTTC
NA TRBJ2-1 TRBV7-2 NA CASSLAAGTYNEQFF TGTGCCAGCAGCTTAGCTGCGGGAACTTACAATGAGCAGTTCTTC
TRBD1 TRBJ2-7 TRBV10-2 NA CASRSTGGTYEQYF TGCGCCAGCAGATCCACAGGGGGCACCTACGAGCAGTACTTC
TRBD1 TRBJ2-3 TRBV5-1 once CASSLDRGTDTQYF TGCGCCAGCAGCCTGGACAGGGGCACAGATACGCAGTATTTT
NA TRBJ2-7 TRBV12-2 NA CASRLVTGNLNEQYF TGTGCAAGTCGCTTAGTCACAGGGAATCTTAACGAGCAGTACTTC
TRBD1 TRBJ1-1 TRBV27 NA CASSTQGGHTEAFF TGTGCCAGCAGTACACAGGGGGGACACACTGAAGCTTTCTTT
NA TRBJ1-5 TRBV4-2 NA CASSQDPGRPQHF TGTGCCAGCAGCCAAGATCCAGGCCGGCCCCAGCATTTT
NA TRBJ2-3 TRBV27 NA CASSLTRLPQGTQYF TGTGCCAGCAGTTTAACCCGGCTCCCACAGGGTACGCAGTATTTT
NA TRBJ1-4 TRBV5-4 NA CASSDRQLNEKLFF TGTGCCAGCAGCGATCGACAGCTTAATGAAAAACTGTTTTTT
TRBD1 TRBJ1-5 TRBV2 NA CASSRQGSSQPQHF TGTGCCAGCAGTCGACAGGGGTCCAGTCAGCCCCAGCATTTT
NA TRBJ1-1 TRBV2 NA CASSPGLWNTEAFF TGTGCCAGCTCTCCGGGACTTTGGAACACTGAAGCTTTCTTT
TRBD1 TRBJ2-6 TRBV11-1 NA CASSWTGSGANVLTF TGTGCCAGCAGCTGGACAGGCTCTGGGGCCAACGTCCTGACTTTC
TRBD2 TRBJ2-7 TRBV27 NA CASSYIAGGPHEQYF TGTGCCAGCAGTTATATAGCGGGAGGGCCCCACGAGCAGTACTTC
TRBD1 TRBJ1-1 TRBV10-3 once CAITDGQAINYEAFF TGTGCCATCACCGACGGACAGGCGATCAATTATGAAGCTTTCTTT
NA TRBJ1-5 TRBV4-1 NA CASSLQGSGNQPQHF TGCGCCAGCAGTTTACAGGGTTCTGGCAATCAGCCCCAGCATTTT
NA TRBJ2-7 TRBV14 NA CASSHAGYEQYF TGTGCCAGCAGCCACGCGGGTTACGAGCAGTACTTC
TRBD2 TRBJ2-3 TRBV5-1 NA CASSILAGDADTQYF TGCGCCAGCAGCATACTAGCGGGAGACGCAGATACGCAGTATTTT
TRBD2 TRBJ2-1 TRBV4-1 NA CASSLFRTGLAGMFF TGCGCCAGCAGCCTCTTCAGAACCGGACTAGCGGGAATGTTCTTC
NA TRBJ2-7 TRBV27 NA CASSYAGLNEQYF TGTGCCAGCAGTTATGCCGGACTCAACGAGCAGTACTTC
TRBD1 TRBJ1-5 TRBV28 NA CASRDRGIPNQPQHF TGTGCCAGCAGGGACAGGGGGATCCCCAATCAGCCCCAGCATTTT
NA TRBJ1-2 TRBV19 NA CASSNDGDGFYGYTF TGTGCCAGTAGTAACGACGGAGATGGGTTCTATGGCTACACCTTC
NA TRBJ2-3 TRBV5-6 NA CASSSLRGASTDTQYF TGTGCCAGCAGCTCCCTCCGGGGGGCGAGCACAGATACGCAGTATTTT
NA TRBJ1-4 TRBV15 NA CATSRGQSYNEKLFF TGTGCCACCAGCCGAGGACAGTCGTATAATGAAAAACTGTTTTTT
TRBD1 TRBJ2-2 TRBV24-1 once CATGQAGELFF TGTGCCACTGGACAGGCCGGGGAGCTGTTTTTT
NA TRBJ2-5 TRBV5-4 NA CASSFGSVQETQYF TGTGCCAGCAGCTTTGGTAGCGTTCAAGAGACCCAGTACTTC
NA TRBJ1-5 TRBV19 NA CASSPSSAVNQPQHF TGTGCCAGCAGTCCTAGTTCGGCAGTGAATCAGCCCCAGCATTTT
NA TRBJ2-3 TRBV3-1/TRBV3-2 NA CAATGSSTDTQYF TGTGCCGCGACAGGATCCAGCACAGATACGCAGTATTTT
NA TRBJ1-2 TRBV5-1 NA CASSLRRQGGPDGYTF TGCGCCAGCAGCTTGCGCCGACAAGGGGGACCTGATGGCTACACCTTC